The T cell receptor (beta chain) described here comes from a study of OX40 agonist ivuxolimab in advanced cancers. Some clones are missing from TCRdb's copy, which holds only in-frame ones; the method was immunoSEQ multiplex PCR. The repertoire consists of fewer than 85,000 clones, with 90% to 95% occurring once and the leading ten covering roughly 2.2%. CDR1 and CDR2 (germline): MGHRA, YSYEKL. Losses at the gene ends were 4 bases for V and 2 bases for J; bases not matched to a gene: 13. The CDR3 is 19 residues long. The sequence was obtained from an adult with an advanced solid tumor such as melanoma, head and neck, liver or kidney cancer. Sequencing was performed on CD4+ or CD8+ T cells sorted from blood, taken in a trial of the OX40 agonist ivuxolimab. The V call is TRBV4-1, the J call TRBJ2-2; 10 bases map to TRBD2. CDR3 in amino acids: CASSLLELAGTLNTGELFF. CDR3 sequence (DNA): TGCGCCAGCAGCCTCCTTGAACTAGCGGGGACGTTAAACACCGGGGAGCTGTTTTTT.